This T cell receptor (beta chain) was retrieved from a study of blood T cell repertoires in COVID-19. Repertoires were generated with immunoSEQ multiplex PCR, while TCRdb's copy carries only in-frame clones and drops some. The data show roughly 150,000 clones, with about 90% seen just once and approximately 3% held by the top ten. This CDR3 has 14 residues. Unmatched junction bases numbered 2, after V lost 3 bases and J lost 7 bases. The V gene's germline CDR1 is SEHNR and CDR2 FQNEAQ (reference sequence). The sample taken for sequencing was peripheral blood. The receptor's source is a man between 60 and 75 years old with acute or convalescent COVID-19. This chain connects TRBV7-9 to TRBJ1-6; 8 bases align to TRBD1. The CDR3 nucleotides are TGTGCCAGCAGCTTCCGGGACAGGAATTCACCCCTCCACTTT. Amino acids: CASSFRDRNSPLHF. Drawing the rest from reference TRBV7-9 and TRBJ1-6, the complete variable domain is DTGVSQNPRHKITKRGQNVTFRCDPISEHNRLYWYRQTLGQGPEFLTYFQNEAQLEKSRLLSDRFSAERPKGSFSTLEIQRTEQGDSAMYLCASSFRDRNSPLHFGNGTRLTVT.